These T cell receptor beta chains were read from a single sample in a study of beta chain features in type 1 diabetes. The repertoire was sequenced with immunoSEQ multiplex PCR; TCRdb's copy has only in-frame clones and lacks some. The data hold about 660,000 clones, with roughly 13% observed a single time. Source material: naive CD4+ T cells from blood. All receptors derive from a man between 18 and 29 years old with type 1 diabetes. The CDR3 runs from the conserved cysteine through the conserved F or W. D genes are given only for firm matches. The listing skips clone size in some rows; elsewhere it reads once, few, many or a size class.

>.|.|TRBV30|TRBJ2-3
TGTGCCTGGAGTCCCGGGAATAGAGATACGCAGTATTTT
CAWSPGNRDTQYF
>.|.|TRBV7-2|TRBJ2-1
TGTGCCAGCAGCTCCCGGCTCTACAATGAGCAGTTCTTC
CASSSRLYNEQFF
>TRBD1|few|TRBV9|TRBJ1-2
TGTGCCAGCAGCCCCCTGACAGGGGAAGGTGGCTACACCTTC
CASSPLTGEGGYTF
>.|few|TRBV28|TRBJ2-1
TGTGCCGCCCACAGGAGCTCCTACAATGAGCAGTTCTTC
CAAHRSSYNEQFF
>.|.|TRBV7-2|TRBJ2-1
TGTGCCAGCAGCCCCGGACTTCCCGCCTACAATGAGCAGTTCTTC
CASSPGLPAYNEQFF
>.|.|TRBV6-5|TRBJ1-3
TGTGCCAGCAGTTACTCCGGGTCCCCAACTGGAAACACCATATATTTT
CASSYSGSPTGNTIYF
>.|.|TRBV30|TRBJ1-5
TGTGCCTGGAGTGTCACCAGGGGTCACTCCCTTGGTCAGCCCCAGCATTTT
CAWSVTRGHSLGQPQHF
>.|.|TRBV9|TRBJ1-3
TGTGCCAGCAGCGTAGGCAGCAGTGGAAACACCATATATTTT
CASSVGSSGNTIYF
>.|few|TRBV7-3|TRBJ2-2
TGTGCCATCAGGGACGCGAACACCGGGGAGCTGTTTTTT
CAIRDANTGELFF
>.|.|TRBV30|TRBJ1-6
TGTGCCTGGAGACCAAGGGTCCAAGCGGCCTATAATTCACCCCTCCACTTT
CAWRPRVQAAYNSPLHF
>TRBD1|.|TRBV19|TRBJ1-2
TGTGCCATCCACGACAGGGTCCATGGCTACACCTTC
CAIHDRVHGYTF
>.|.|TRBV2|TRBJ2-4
TGTGCCAGCTTCTTGGCCAAAAACATTCAGTACTTC
CASFLAKNIQYF
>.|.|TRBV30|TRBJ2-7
TGTGCCTGGAGTCCTGGACAGTCCTACGAGCAGTACTTC
CAWSPGQSYEQYF
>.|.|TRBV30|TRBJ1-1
TGTGCCTGGAGTGCGAGGACCGGGAACACTGAAGCTTTCTTT
CAWSARTGNTEAFF
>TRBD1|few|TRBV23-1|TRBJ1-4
TGCGCCAGCAGTCGGGACAGGGGGCTGCATGAAAAACTGTTTTTT
CASSRDRGLHEKLFF
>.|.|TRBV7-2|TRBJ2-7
TGTGCCAGCAGCCTCCAATACTATGGGTACGAGCAGTACTTC
CASSLQYYGYEQYF
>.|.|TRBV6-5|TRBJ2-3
TGTGCCAGCAGTTACCAGGTTGCGGGAGATACGCAGTATTTT
CASSYQVAGDTQYF
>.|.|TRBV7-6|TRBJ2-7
TGTGCCAGCAGCTTAGTTCCCCGGACCTCGGTAAGCAACTACGAGCAGTACTTC
CASSLVPRTSVSNYEQYF
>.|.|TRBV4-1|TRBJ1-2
TGCGCCAGCAGCCAAGAATGGGATTATGGCTACACCTTC
CASSQEWDYGYTF
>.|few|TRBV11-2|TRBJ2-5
TGTGCCAGCAGCTTATGGTCCCAGGGGGGAGGAGAGACCCAGTACTTC
CASSLWSQGGGETQYF
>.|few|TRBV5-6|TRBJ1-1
TGTGCCAGCGCCAGGGCAATTATGAACACTGAAGCTTTCTTT
CASARAIMNTEAFF
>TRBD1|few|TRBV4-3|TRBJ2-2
TGCGCCAGCAGCCTTCGGGGACAGGGGAAGAGCGGGGAGCTGTTTTTT
CASSLRGQGKSGELFF
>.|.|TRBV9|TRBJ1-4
TGTGCCAGCAGCCCGGCCACCTATAATGAAAAACTGTTTTTT
CASSPATYNEKLFF
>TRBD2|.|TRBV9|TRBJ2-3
TGTGCCAGCAGCGAGAGGGGACTAGCTAGCACAGATACGCAGTATTTT
CASSERGLASTDTQYF
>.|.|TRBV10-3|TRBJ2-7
TGTGCCATCAGGCCATTCGAGCCGGGACACGAGCAGTACTTC
CAIRPFEPGHEQYF
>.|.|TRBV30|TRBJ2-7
TGTGCCTGGACCCCGGGCCTCTACGAGCAGTACTTC
CAWTPGLYEQYF
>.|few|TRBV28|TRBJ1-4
TGTGCCAGCAGTTTATTCGAAAAACTGTTTTTT
CASSLFEKLFF
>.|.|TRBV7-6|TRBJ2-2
TGTGCCAGCAGCTTAGGGTCCCTCGCCAGGGGAAACACCGGGGAGCTGTTTTTT
CASSLGSLARGNTGELFF
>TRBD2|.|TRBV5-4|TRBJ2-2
TGTGCCAGCAGCGGGACTAGCGGAGGCACCGGGGAGCTGTTTTTT
CASSGTSGGTGELFF
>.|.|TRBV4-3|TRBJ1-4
TGCGCCAGCAGCCGGCTACGGAATTCGGCTAATGAAAAACTGTTTTTT
CASSRLRNSANEKLFF
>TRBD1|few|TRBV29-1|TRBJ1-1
TGCAGCGTTACTACAGGGGCGAACACTGAAGCTTTCTTT
CSVTTGANTEAFF
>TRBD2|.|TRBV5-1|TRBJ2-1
TGCGCCAGCAGCTTGGTGGCGGGAGAGGACAATGAGCAGTTCTTC
CASSLVAGEDNEQFF
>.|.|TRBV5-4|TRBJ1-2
TGTGCCACCCAAAACCGAGGGGTTGGCTACACCTTC
CATQNRGVGYTF
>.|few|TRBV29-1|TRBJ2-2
TGCAGCGTTGGGAGGACAGTTCCCGGGGAGCTGTTTTTT
CSVGRTVPGELFF
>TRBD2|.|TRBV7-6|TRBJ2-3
TGTGCCAGCCGCCTAGGGACTAGCGGCACAGATACGCAGTATTTT
CASRLGTSGTDTQYF
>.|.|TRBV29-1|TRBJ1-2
TGCAGCGTTGGCGGACAGAGTTTCTCCCCAAACTATGGCTACACCTTC
CSVGGQSFSPNYGYTF
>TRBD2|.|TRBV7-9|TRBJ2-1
TGTGCCAGCAGCTCCACTAGCGCCCACAATGAGCAGTTCTTC
CASSSTSAHNEQFF
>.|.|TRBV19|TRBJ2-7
TGTGCCAGTAGCACAGAAAAAGCGGTCTACGAGCAGTACTTC
CASSTEKAVYEQYF
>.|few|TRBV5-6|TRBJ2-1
TGTGCCAGCACCCTAGGAGGGGCCGGGCCCTCTTCCTACAATGAGCAGTTCTTC
CASTLGGAGPSSYNEQFF
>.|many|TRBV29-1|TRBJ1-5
TGCAGCGCCCAGGAGGCGAACAATCAGCCCCAGCATTTT
CSAQEANNQPQHF
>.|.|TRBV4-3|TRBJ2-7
TGCGCCAGCAGCCAAGATCACACGGGTGCCTACGAGCAGTACTTC
CASSQDHTGAYEQYF
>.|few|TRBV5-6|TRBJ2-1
TGTGCCAGCAGCTTGTTAGACCCGGGATTGAATGAGCAGTTCTTC
CASSLLDPGLNEQFF
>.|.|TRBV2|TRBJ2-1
TGTGCCAGCAGGGTTCTGGGACCGTACAATGAGCAGTTCTTC
CASRVLGPYNEQFF
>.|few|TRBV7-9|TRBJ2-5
TGTGCCAGCAGCACACGGCCCGGGGACCAAGAGACCCAGTACTTC
CASSTRPGDQETQYF
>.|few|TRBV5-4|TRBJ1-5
TGTGCCAGCAGCTCACAGGGAGATCAGCCCCAGCATTTT
CASSSQGDQPQHF
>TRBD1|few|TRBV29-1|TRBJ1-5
TGCAGCGTCTCCCGGGACAGGCATCAGCCCCAGCATTTT
CSVSRDRHQPQHF
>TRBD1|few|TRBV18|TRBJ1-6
TGTGCCAGCTCACCTTTCGGGACAGGGGATTCACCCCTCCACTTT
CASSPFGTGDSPLHF
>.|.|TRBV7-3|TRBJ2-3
TGTGCCAGCAGCTTAACAGGGCCCGATACGCAGTATTTT
CASSLTGPDTQYF